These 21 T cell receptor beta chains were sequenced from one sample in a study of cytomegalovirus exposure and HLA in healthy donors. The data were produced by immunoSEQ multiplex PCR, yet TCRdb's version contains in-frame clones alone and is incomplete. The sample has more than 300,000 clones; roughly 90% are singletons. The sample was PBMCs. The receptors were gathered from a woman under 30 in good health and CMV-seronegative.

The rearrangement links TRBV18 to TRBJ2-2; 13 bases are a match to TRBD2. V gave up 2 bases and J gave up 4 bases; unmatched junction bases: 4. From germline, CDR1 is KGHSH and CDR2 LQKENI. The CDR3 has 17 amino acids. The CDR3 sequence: CASSPKLAGGTTGELFF. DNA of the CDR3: TGTGCCAGCTCACCAAAACTAGCGGGAGGGACCACCGGGGAGCTGTTTTTT. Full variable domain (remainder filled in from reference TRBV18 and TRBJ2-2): NAGVMQNPRHLVRRRGQEARLRCSPMKGHSHVYWYRQLPEEGLKFMVYLQKENIIDESGMPKERFSAEFPKEGPSILRIQQVVRGDSAAYFCASSPKLAGGTTGELFFGEGSRLTVL.

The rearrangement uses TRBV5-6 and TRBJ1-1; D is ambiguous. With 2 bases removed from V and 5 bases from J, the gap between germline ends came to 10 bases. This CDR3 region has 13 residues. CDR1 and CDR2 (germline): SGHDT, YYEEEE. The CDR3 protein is CASSLFPGTEAFF. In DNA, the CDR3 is TGTGCCAGCAGCTTATTCCCCGGTACTGAAGCTTTCTTT.

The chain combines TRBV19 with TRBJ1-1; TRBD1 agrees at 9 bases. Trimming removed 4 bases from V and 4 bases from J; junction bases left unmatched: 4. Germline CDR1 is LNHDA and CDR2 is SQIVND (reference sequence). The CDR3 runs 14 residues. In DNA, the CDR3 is TGTGCCAGTAGTAACAGGGGGCAGGGCACTGAAGCTTTCTTT. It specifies CASSNRGQGTEAFF.

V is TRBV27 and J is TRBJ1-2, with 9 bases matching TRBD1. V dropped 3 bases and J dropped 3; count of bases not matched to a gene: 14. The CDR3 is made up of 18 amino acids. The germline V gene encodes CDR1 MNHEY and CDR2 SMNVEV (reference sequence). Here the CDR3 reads CASSLSTHRGPRDYGYTF. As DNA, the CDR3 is TGTGCCAGCAGTTTGTCTACGCACAGGGGGCCGAGGGACTATGGCTACACCTTC.

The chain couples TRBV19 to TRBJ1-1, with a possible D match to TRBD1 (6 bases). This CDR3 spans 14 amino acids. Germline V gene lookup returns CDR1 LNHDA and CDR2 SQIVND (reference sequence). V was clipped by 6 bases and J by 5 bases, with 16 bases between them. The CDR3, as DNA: TGTGCCAGTAGGGAACAGGGCGGGGGAACTGAAGCTTTCTTT. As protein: CASREQGGGTEAFF.

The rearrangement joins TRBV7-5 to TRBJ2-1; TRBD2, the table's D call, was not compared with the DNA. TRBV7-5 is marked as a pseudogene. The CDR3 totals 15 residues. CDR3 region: CVRSSKGLAFNEQFF. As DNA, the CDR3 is TGTGTCAGAAGCTCAAAGGGACTAGCATTCAATGAGCAGTTCTTC.

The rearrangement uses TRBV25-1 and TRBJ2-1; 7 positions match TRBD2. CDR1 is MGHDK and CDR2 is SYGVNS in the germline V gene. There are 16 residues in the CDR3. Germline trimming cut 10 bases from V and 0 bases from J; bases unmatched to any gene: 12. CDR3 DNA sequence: TGTGCCACCATGACTAGCAGACGAAGCTCCTACAATGAGCAGTTCTTC. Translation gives CATMTSRRSSYNEQFF. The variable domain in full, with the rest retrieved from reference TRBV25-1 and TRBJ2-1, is EADIYQTPRYLVIGTGKKITLECSQTMGHDKMYWYQQDPGMELHLIHYSYGVNSTEKGDLSSESTVSRIRTEHFPLTLESARPSHTSQYLCATMTSRRSSYNEQFFGPGTRLTVL.

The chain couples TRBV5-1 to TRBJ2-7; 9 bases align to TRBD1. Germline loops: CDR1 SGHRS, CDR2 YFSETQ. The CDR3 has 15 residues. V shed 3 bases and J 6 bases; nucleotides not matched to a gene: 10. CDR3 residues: CASSSAGTGQSEQYF. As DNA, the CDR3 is TGCGCCAGCAGCTCAGCCGGGACAGGGCAGTCCGAGCAGTACTTC.

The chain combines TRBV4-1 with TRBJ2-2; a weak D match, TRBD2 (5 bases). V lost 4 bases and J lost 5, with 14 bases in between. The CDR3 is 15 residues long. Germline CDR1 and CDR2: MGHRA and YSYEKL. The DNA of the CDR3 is TGCGCCAGCAGCCTACGGGGTTTTGGGACCGGGGAGCTGTTTTTT. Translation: CASSLRGFGTGELFF.

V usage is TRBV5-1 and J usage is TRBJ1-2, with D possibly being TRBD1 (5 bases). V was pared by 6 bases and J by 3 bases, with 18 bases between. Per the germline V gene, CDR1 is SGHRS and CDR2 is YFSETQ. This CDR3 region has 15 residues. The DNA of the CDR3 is TGCGCCAGCACATCAGACAGCACATTACACTATGGCTACACCTTC. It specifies CASTSDSTLHYGYTF.

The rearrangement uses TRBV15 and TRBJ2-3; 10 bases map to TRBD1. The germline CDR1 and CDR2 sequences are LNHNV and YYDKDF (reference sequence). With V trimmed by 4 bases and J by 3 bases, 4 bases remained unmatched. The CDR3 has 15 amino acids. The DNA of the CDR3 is TGTGCCACCAGCACCAGGACAGGGGGGACAGATACGCAGTATTTT. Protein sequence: CATSTRTGGTDTQYF.

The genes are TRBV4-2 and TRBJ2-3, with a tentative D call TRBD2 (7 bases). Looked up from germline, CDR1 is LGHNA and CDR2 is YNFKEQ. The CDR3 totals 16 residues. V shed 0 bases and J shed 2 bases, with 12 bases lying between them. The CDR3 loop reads CASSQEGGRVTDTQYF. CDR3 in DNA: TGTGCCAGCAGCCAAGAGGGGGGGCGGGTCACAGATACGCAGTATTTT.

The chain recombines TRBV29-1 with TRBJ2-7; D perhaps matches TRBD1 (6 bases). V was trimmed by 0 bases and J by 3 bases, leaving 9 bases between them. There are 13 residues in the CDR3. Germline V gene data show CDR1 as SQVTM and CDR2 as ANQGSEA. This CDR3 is CSVEDTGSYEQYF. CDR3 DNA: TGCAGCGTTGAAGATACAGGGAGCTACGAGCAGTACTTC.

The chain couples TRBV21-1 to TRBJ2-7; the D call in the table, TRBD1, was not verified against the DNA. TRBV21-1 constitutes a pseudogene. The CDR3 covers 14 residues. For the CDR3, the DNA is TGTGCCAGCAGCACTCCGGGACAGGGGGCCCCATCCTTCTTC. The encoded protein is CASSTPGQGAPSFF.

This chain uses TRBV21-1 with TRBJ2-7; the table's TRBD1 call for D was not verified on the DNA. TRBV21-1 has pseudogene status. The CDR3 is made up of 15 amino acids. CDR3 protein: CASRNWTGGNHEQYF. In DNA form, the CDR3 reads TGTGCCAGCAGAAACTGGACAGGGGGGAACCACGAGCAGTACTTC.

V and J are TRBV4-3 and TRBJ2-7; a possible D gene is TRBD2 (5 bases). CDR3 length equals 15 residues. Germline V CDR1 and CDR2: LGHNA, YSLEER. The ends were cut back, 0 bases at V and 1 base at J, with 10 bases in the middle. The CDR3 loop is CASSQDASRSYEQYF. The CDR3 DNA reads TGCGCCAGCAGCCAAGACGCTAGCCGATCCTACGAGCAGTACTTC.

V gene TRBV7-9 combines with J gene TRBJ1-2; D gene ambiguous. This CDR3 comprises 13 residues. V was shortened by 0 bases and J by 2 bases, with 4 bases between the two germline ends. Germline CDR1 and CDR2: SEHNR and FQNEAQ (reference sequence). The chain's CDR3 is CASSLASNYGYTF. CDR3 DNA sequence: TGTGCCAGCAGCTTAGCTTCAAACTATGGCTACACCTTC.

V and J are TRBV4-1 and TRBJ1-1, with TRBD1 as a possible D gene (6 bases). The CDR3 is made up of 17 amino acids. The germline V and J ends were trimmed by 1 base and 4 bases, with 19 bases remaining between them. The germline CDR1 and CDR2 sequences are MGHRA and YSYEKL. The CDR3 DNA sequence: TGCGCCAGCAGCCAAGGGAGCCGGGGGGCCCGGGGCACTGAAGCTTTCTTT. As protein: CASSQGSRGARGTEAFF.

CDR3 sequence reads: CASSETGTVYSNQPQHF. The DNA of the CDR3 is TGTGCCAGCAGTGAAACCGGGACAGTCTATAGCAATCAGCCCCAGCATTTT. J is TRBJ1-5 and V is TRBV6-4; 7 nucleotides match TRBD1. Germline V gives CDR1 MRHNA, CDR2 SNTAGT. The trim removed 3 bases at V and 0 bases at J, leaving 8 bases unmatched. The CDR3 sequence is 17 residues long.

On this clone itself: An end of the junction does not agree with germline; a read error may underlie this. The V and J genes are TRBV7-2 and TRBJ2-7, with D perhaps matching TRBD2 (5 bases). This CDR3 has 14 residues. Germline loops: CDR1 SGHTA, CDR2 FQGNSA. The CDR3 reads CASSLAGVAYEQYF. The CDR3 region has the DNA TGTGCCAGCAGCCTAGCCGGGGTGGCTTACGAGCAGTACTTC. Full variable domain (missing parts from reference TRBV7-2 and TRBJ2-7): GAGVSQSPSNKVTEKGKDVELRCDPISGHTALYWYRQSLGQGLEFLIYFQGNSAPDKSGLPSDRFSAERTGGSVSTLTIQRTQQEDSAVYLCASSLAGVAYEQYFGPGTRLTVT.

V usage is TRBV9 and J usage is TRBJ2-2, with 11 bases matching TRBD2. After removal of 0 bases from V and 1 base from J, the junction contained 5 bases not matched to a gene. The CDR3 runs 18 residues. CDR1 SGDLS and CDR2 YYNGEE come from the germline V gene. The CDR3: CASSVGLLAGVNTGELFF. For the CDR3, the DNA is TGTGCCAGCAGCGTAGGGCTACTAGCGGGAGTGAACACCGGGGAGCTGTTTTTT.